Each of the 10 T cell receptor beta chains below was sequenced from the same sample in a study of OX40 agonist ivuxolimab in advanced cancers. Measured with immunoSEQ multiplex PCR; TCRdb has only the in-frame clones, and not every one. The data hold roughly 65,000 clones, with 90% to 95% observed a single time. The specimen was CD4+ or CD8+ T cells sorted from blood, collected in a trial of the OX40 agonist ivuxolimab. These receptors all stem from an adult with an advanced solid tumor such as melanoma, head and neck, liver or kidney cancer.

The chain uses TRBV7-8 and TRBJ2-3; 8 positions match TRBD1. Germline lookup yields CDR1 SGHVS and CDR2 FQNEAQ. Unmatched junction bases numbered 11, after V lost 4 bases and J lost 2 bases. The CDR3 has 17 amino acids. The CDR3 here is CASSSGLGQGYTDTQYF. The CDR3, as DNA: TGTGCCAGCAGCTCGGGACTCGGACAGGGATACACAGATACGCAGTATTTT.

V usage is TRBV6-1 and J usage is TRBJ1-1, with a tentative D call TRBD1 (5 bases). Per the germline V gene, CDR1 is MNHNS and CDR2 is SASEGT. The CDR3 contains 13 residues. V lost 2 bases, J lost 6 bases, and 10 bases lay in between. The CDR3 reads CASSETGRAEAFF. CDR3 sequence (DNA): TGTGCCAGCAGTGAAACGGGGCGCGCTGAAGCTTTCTTT.

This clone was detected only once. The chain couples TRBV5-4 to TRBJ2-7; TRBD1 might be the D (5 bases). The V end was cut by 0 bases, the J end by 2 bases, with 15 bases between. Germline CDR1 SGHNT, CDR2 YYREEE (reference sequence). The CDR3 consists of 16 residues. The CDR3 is CASSLEASGYPYEQYF. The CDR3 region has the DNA TGTGCCAGCAGCTTGGAAGCGTCAGGGTATCCCTACGAGCAGTACTTC.

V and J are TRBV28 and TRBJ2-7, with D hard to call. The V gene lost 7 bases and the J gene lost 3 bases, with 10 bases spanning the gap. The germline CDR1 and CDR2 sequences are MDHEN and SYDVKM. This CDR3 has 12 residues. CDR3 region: CASKRLNYEQYF. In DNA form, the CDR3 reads TGTGCCAGCAAGAGACTGAACTACGAGCAGTACTTC. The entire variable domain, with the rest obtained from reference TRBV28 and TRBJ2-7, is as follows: DVKVTQSSRYLVKRTGEKVFLECVQDMDHENMFWYRQDPGLGLRLIYFSYDVKMKEKGDIPEGYSVSREKKERFSLILESASTNQTSMYLCASKRLNYEQYFGPGTRLTVT.

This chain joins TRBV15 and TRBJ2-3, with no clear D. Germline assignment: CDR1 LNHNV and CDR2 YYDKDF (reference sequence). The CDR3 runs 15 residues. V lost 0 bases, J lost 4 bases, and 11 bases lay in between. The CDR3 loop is CATSREQFFADTQYF. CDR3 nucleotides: TGTGCCACCAGCAGAGAACAGTTTTTCGCAGATACGCAGTATTTT.

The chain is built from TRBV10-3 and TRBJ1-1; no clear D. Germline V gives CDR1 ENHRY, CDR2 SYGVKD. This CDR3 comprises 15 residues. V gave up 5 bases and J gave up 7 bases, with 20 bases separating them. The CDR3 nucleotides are TGTGCCATCAGTATTGTTCCCCTCGGTGAGGGTGAAGCTTTCTTT. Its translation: CAISIVPLGEGEAFF.

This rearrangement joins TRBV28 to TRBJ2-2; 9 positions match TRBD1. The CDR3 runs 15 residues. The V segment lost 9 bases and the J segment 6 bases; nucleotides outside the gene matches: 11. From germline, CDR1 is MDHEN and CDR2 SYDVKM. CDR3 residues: CASLPGQGVPGELFF. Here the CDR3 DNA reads TGTGCCAGTTTACCGGGACAGGGAGTACCCGGGGAGCTGTTTTTT.

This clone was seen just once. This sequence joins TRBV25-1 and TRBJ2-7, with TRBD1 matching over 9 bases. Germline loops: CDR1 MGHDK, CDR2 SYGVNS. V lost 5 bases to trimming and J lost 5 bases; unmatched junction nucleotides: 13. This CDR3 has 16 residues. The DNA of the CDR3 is TGTGCCAGCAGTCCTCCGGGTGGGACAGGGATCAACGAGCAGTACTTC. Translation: CASSPPGGTGINEQYF.

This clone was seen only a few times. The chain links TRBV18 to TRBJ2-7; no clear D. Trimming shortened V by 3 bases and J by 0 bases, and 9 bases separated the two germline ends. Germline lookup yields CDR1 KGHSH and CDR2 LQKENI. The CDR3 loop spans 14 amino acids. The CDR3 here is CASSPIPNSYEQYF. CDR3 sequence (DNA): TGTGCCAGCTCACCTATTCCCAACTCCTACGAGCAGTACTTC.

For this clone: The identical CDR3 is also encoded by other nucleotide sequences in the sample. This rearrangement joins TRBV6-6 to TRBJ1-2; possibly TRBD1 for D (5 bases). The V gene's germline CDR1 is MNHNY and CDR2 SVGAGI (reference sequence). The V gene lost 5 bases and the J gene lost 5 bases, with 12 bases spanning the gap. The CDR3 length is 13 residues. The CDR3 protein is CASSRTTNYGYTF. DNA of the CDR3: TGTGCCAGCAGTCGGACAACGAATTATGGCTACACCTTC.